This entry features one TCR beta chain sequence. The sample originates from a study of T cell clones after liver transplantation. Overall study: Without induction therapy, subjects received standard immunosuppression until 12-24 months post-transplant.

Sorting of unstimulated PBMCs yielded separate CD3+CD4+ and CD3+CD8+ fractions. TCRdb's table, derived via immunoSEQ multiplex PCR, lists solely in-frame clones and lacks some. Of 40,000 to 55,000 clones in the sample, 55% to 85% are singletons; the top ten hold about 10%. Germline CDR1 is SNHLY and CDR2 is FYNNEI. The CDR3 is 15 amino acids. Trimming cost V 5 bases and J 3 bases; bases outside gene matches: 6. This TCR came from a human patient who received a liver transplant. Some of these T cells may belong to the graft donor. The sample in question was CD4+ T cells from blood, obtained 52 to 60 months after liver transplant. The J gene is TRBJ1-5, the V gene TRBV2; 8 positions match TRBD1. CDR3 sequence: CASSHRTGSNQPQHF. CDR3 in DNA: TGTGCCAGCAGTCACAGGACAGGGTCCAATCAGCCCCAGCATTTT. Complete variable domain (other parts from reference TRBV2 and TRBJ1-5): EPEVTQTPSHQVTQMGQEVILRCVPISNHLYFYWYRQILGQKVEFLVSFYNNEISEKSEIFDDQFSVERPDGSNFTLKIRSTKLEDSAMYFCASSHRTGSNQPQHFGDGTRLSIL.